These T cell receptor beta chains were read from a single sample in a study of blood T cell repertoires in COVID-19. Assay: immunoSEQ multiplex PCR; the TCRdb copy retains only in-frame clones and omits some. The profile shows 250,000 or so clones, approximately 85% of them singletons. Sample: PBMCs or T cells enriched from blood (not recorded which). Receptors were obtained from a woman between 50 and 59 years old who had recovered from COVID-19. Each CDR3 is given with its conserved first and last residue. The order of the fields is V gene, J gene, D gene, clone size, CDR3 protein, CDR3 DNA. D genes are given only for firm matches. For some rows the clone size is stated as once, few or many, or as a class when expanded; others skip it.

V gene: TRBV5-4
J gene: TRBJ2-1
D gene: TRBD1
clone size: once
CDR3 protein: CASSSRTGGNEQFF
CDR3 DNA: TGTGCCAGCAGCTCCCGGACAGGGGGGAATGAGCAGTTCTTC

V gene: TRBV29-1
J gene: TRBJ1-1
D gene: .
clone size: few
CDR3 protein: CSVNPGGTEAFF
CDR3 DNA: TGCAGCGTGAACCCCGGGGGGACGGAAGCTTTCTTT

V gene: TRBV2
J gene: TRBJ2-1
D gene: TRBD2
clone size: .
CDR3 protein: CASSYRGLAGPSNEQFF
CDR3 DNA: TGTGCCAGCAGTTACAGAGGACTAGCGGGACCGTCCAATGAGCAGTTCTTC

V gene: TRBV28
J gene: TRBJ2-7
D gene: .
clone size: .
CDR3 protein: CASSSAGSRTYEQYF
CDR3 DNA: TGTGCCAGCAGTTCAGCAGGTTCACGTACCTACGAGCAGTACTTC

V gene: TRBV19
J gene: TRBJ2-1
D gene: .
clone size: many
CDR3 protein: CASTITGWNEQFF
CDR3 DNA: TGTGCCAGTACGATAACAGGGTGGAATGAGCAGTTCTTC

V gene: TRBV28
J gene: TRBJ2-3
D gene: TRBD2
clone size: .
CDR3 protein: CASSLSGGRATDTQYF
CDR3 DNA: TGTGCCAGCAGTTTATCGGGCGGGAGGGCCACAGATACGCAGTATTTT

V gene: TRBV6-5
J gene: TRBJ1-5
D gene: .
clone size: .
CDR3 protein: CASRDSLFNQPQHF
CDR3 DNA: TGTGCCAGCAGGGACAGCCTTTTCAATCAGCCCCAGCATTTT

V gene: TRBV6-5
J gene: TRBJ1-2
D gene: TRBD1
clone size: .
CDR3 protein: CASSYSSGQGYTF
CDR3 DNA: TGTGCCAGCAGTTACTCCTCGGGACAGGGCTACACCTTC

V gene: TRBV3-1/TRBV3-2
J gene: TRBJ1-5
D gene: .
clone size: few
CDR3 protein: CASSQEGARGNQPQHF
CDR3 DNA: TGTGCCAGCAGCCAAGAGGGGGCGCGGGGCAATCAGCCCCAGCATTTT

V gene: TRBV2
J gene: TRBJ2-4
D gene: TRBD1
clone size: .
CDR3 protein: CASSGQGRIQYF
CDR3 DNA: TGTGCCAGCAGTGGACAGGGGCGCATTCAGTACTTC

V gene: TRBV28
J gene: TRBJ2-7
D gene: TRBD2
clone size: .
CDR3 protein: CASRRLAASSYEQYF
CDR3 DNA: TGTGCCAGCAGGCGTCTAGCGGCAAGCTCCTACGAGCAGTACTTC

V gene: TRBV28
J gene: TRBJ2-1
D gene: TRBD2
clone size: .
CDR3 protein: CASSFSGTLEANEQFF
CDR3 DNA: TGTGCCAGCAGTTTTAGCGGGACACTTGAAGCCAATGAGCAGTTCTTC

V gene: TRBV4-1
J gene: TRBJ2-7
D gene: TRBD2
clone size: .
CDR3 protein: CASSQIHGRDYEQYF
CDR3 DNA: TGCGCCAGCAGCCAAATACACGGGAGGGACTACGAGCAGTACTTC

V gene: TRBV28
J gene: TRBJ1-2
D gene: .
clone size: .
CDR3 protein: CASSFEGYGYTF
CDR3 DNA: TGTGCCAGCAGTTTCGAGGGTTATGGCTACACCTTC

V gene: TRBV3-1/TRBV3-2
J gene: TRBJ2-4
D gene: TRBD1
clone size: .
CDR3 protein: CASSPRGTGLAAAKNIQYF
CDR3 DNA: TGTGCCAGCAGCCCCCGTGGGACAGGGCTGGCCGCGGCCAAAAACATTCAGTACTTC